This T cell receptor (beta chain) was obtained from a study of T cell responses to AZD1222 COVID-19 vaccine. Study observations and caveats: Most donors were white British, females outnumbered males, and clonal diversity was possibly underestimated.

Second-dose groups at about 4 or about 12 weeks were pooled. Generated by immunoSEQ multiplex PCR, the TCRdb table keeps only in-frame clones and is missing some. The profile covers around 130,000 clones, with about 90% appearing a single time and about 4% taken by the ten largest. CDR1 is KGHDR and CDR2 is SFDVKD in the germline V gene. V lost 5 bases and J 0 bases, leaving 9 bases between the germline ends. The CDR3 spans 14 residues. This clone was observed a few times. Its antigen is still unknown. Sequences were derived from peripheral blood, sampled 28 days after the second AZD1222 dose. This clonotype was obtained from an adult who received the AZD1222 COVID-19 vaccine. V and J are TRBV24-1 and TRBJ2-5; the D gene is possibly TRBD2 (5 bases). The CDR3 DNA is TGTGCCACCAGTGCCTCGGGGTACCAAGAGACCCAGTACTTC. Its protein is CATSASGYQETQYF.